One sample yielded the 7 T cell receptor beta chains listed below, sequenced in a study of blood T cell repertoires in COVID-19. Only in-frame clones appear in the TCRdb table, and some are missing; sequencing was by immunoSEQ multiplex PCR. The sample lists nearly 250,000 clones; more than 70% were seen once. Sequencing was performed on peripheral blood. These TCRs come from a woman older than 75 with COVID-19, enrolled during active disease.

CDR3 sequence reads: CASSHSGAENIQYF. DNA for the CDR3: TGTGCCAGCAGCCATTCAGGGGCGGAGAACATTCAGTACTTC. The chain employs TRBV3-1 (or the pseudogene TRBV3-2) and TRBJ2-4, with TRBD1 as a possible D gene (6 bases). The CDR3 totals 14 residues. Germline V CDR1 and CDR2: LGHDT, YNNKEL (reference sequence). Trimming took off 3 bases at V and 7 bases at J, with 13 bases between the two ends.

The chain joins TRBV4-1 to TRBJ2-2, with D perhaps TRBD2 (5 bases). The CDR3 has 16 residues. With 1 base removed from V and 0 bases from J, the gap between germline ends came to 9 bases. Per the germline V gene, CDR1 is MGHRA and CDR2 is YSYEKL. CDR3 DNA sequence: TGCGCCAGCAGCCAAGGCTTCGGGGCGAACACCGGGGAGCTGTTTTTT. It is translated as CASSQGFGANTGELFF.

In its sample, this clone was seen once. The chain uses TRBV7-2 and TRBJ1-6; 8 bases agree with TRBD1. Germline trimming cut 5 bases from V and 7 bases from J; bases unmatched to any gene: 13. Per germline, CDR1 SGHTA and CDR2 FQGNSA. This CDR3 has 17 residues. CDR3 nucleotides: TGTGCCAGCAGCCAGGGCCCGACAGGGGCCAAAAATTCACCCCTCCACTTT. The encoded protein is CASSQGPTGAKNSPLHF.

This clone is a singleton in its sample. The chain has TRBV11-2 and TRBJ1-3; D is ambiguous. V lost 5 bases and J 8 bases, leaving 7 bases between the germline ends. The CDR3 runs to 11 residues. Germline values: CDR1 SGHAT, CDR2 FQNNGV. CDR3 residues: CASSTKYTIYF. CDR3 bases: TGTGCCAGCAGCACTAAATACACCATATATTTT.

This clone was picked up one time. The gene calls are TRBV7-9 and TRBJ1-2; TRBD1 agrees at 7 bases. The CDR3 spans 13 residues. The V gene's germline CDR1 is SEHNR and CDR2 FQNEAQ (reference sequence). With 5 bases clipped from V and 2 bases from J, the junction kept 2 bases outside the gene matches. CDR3 in amino acids: CASSGDSNYGYTF. The CDR3 region has the DNA TGTGCCAGCAGCGGGGACAGCAACTATGGCTACACCTTC.

The chain joins TRBV11-3 to TRBJ2-3; 9 bases fit TRBD1. This CDR3 region has 16 residues. V dropped 5 bases and J dropped 2; count of bases not matched to a gene: 8. Germline values: CDR1 SGHNT, CDR2 YENEEA. This chain's CDR3 is CASSPGGQGLTDTQYF. CDR3 DNA sequence: TGTGCCAGCAGCCCCGGGGGACAGGGACTCACAGATACGCAGTATTTT.

In this sample, this clone turned up once. The V gene is TRBV7-8, the J gene TRBJ1-5; 9 positions agree with TRBD1. Germline V gene lookup returns CDR1 SGHVS and CDR2 FQNEAQ. V shed 6 bases, J shed 6 bases, and the junction held 6 bases outside the gene matches. The CDR3 contains 14 residues. The CDR3 bases are TGTGCCAGCAGACCTAGACAGGGGGGTCAGCCCCAGCATTTT. This translates into CASRPRQGGQPQHF.